Detailed here is one T cell receptor (beta chain). The antigen is undetermined. Sample treatment: oral pan-JAK inhibitor, 5-10 mg twice daily. The data are from a study of CD8+ T cells in alopecia areata. On the study more broadly: The duration of tofacitinib was 6 to 18 months, with 6 months off drug afterward. Whole-study findings and limits: Lesional scalp displayed greater clonality than normal scalp, most notably in alopecia totalis/universalis.

Trimming took off 4 bases at V and 2 bases at J, with 15 bases between the two ends. The CDR3 is 15 residues long. The germline CDR1 and CDR2 sequences are SGDLS and YYNGEE. cDNA serving as the sequencing template came from extracted, reverse transcribed RNA. Data came from immunoSEQ multiplex PCR; TCRdb stores just in-frame clones and leaves some out. The table lists 80,000 to 95,000 clones, 44% of them singletons. This specimen was CD8+ T cells sorted from blood, taken at week 24, from a patient treated with tofacitinib. The origin of this receptor is a human donor with alopecia areata. This sequence joins TRBV9 and TRBJ1-2; possibly TRBD1 for D (5 bases). The CDR3 DNA reads as TGTGCCAGCAGCTCCCGCCGGGACGGCAACTATGGCTACACCTTC. Residues: CASSSRRDGNYGYTF.